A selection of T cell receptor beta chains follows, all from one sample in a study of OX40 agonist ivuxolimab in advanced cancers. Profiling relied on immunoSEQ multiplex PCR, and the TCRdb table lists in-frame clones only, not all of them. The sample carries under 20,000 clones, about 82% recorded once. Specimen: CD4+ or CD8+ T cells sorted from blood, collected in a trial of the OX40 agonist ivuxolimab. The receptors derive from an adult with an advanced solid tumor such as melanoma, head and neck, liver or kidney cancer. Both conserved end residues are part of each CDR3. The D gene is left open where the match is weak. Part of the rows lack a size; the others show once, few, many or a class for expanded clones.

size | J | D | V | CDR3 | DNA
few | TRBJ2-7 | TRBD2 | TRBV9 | CASSPTSGDYEQYF | TGTGCCAGCAGCCCGACTAGCGGGGACTACGAGCAGTACTTC
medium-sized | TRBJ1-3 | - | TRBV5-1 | CASSLSGTGNTIYF | TGCGCCAGCAGCTTGTCCGGCACTGGAAACACCATATATTTT
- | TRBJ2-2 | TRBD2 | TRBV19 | CASSIPGLAHTGELFF | TGTGCCAGTAGTATACCGGGACTAGCCCACACCGGGGAGCTGTTTTTT
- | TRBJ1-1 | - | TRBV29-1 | CSVEVEAFF | TGCAGCGTTGAGGTGGAAGCTTTCTTT
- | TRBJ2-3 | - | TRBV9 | CASSVGDTQYF | TGTGCCAGCAGCGTAGGAGATACGCAGTATTTT
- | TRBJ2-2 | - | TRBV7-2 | CASSPLNTGELFF | TGTGCCAGCAGCCCGCTGAACACCGGGGAGCTGTTTTTT
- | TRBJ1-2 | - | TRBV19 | CASSMPDYNYGYTF | TGTGCCAGTAGTATGCCCGATTATAACTATGGCTACACCTTC
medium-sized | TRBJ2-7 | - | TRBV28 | CASSLAKQNEQYF | TGTGCCAGCAGTTTAGCCAAACAGAACGAGCAGTACTTC
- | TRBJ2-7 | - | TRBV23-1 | CASRERPGQGAYEQYF | TGCGCCAGCAGGGAGAGGCCTGGGCAGGGAGCCTACGAGCAGTACTTC
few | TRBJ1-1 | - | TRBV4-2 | CASSQSRGGDTEAFF | TGTGCCAGCAGCCAGTCACGGGGAGGAGACACTGAAGCTTTCTTT
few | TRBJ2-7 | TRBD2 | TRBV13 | CASSLGRKSSGIYEQYF | TGTGCCAGCAGCTTAGGCCGAAAGTCTAGCGGGATCTACGAGCAGTACTTC
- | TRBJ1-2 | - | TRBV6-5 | CASSYSLGWDGYTF | TGTGCCAGCAGTTACTCGCTGGGCTGGGATGGCTACACCTTC
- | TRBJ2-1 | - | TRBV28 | CASSLTGTPYNEQFF | TGTGCCAGCAGTTTAACCGGGACCCCGTACAATGAGCAGTTCTTC
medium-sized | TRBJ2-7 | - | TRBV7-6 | CASSSDGRSSYEQYF | TGTGCCAGCAGCTCCGACGGACGAAGTTCCTACGAGCAGTACTTC
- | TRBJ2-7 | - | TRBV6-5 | CASWGHEQYF | TGTGCCAGTTGGGGACACGAGCAGTACTTC
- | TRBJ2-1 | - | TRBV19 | CASSSYNEQFF | TGTGCCAGTAGTTCGTACAATGAGCAGTTCTTC
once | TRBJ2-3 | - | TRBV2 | CASSPGRQSTDTQYF | TGTGCCAGCAGCCCCGGACGCCAGAGCACAGATACGCAGTATTTT
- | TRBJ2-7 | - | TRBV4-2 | CASSQDLMGEQYF | TGTGCCAGCAGCCAAGATTTAATGGGCGAGCAGTACTTC
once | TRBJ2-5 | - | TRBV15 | CATRSRGQETQYF | TGTGCCACCCGGTCGCGAGGACAAGAGACCCAGTACTTC
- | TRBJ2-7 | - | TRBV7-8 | CASSPGIDEQYF | TGTGCCAGCAGCCCCGGGATTGACGAGCAGTACTTC
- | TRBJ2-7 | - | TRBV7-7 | CASSLGPGNEQYF | TGTGCCAGCAGCTTAGGGCCAGGAAACGAGCAGTACTTC
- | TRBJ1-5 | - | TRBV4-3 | CASSQAQGGQPQHF | TGCGCCAGCAGCCAAGCACAGGGCGGTCAGCCCCAGCATTTT
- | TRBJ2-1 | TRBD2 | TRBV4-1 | CASSFSGGNYNEQFF | TGCGCCAGCAGCTTTAGCGGGGGAAACTACAATGAGCAGTTCTTC
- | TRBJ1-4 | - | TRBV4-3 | CASSQGRGAGEKLFF | TGCGCCAGCAGCCAAGGAAGAGGGGCAGGTGAAAAACTGTTTTTT
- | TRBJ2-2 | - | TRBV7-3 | CASSLIGGNTGELFF | TGTGCCAGCAGCTTAATAGGGGGAAACACCGGGGAGCTGTTTTTT
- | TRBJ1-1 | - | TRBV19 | CASSISDSMNTEAFF | TGTGCCAGTAGTATCTCGGACAGCATGAACACTGAAGCTTTCTTT
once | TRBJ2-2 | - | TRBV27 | CASSLGPDRGELFF | TGTGCCAGCAGTTTGGGACCCGACAGGGGGGAGCTGTTTTTT
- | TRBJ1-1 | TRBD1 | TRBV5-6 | CASSPGTANTEAFF | TGTGCCAGCAGCCCTGGGACAGCCAACACTGAAGCTTTCTTT
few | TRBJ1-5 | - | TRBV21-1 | CASKSQGQPQHF | TGTGCCAGCAAAAGTCAGGGTCAGCCCCAGCATTTT
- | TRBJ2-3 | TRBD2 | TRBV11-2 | CASRGAGRVADTQYF | TGTGCCAGCAGGGGAGCCGGGAGGGTGGCAGATACGCAGTATTTT
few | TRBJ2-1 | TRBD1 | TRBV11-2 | CASSLGQGAYNEQFF | TGTGCCAGCAGCTTAGGACAGGGGGCGTACAATGAGCAGTTCTTC
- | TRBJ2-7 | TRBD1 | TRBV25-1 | CASSESGLGDRSSYEQYF | TGTGCCAGCAGTGAATCTGGCTTGGGGGACAGGAGCTCCTACGAGCAGTACTTC
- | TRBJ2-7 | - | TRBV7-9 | CASSYTDGNEQYF | TGTGCCAGCAGCTATACCGACGGGAACGAGCAGTACTTC
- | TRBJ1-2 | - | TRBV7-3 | CASSLTGGEPNYGYTF | TGTGCCAGCAGCTTAACGGGAGGGGAACCTAACTATGGCTACACCTTC
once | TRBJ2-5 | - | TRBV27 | CASTPGPRQETQYF | TGTGCCAGCACCCCGGGACCGCGACAAGAGACCCAGTACTTC
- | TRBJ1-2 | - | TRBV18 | CASSPIGADNYGYTF | TGTGCCAGCTCACCAATAGGAGCTGATAACTATGGCTACACCTTC
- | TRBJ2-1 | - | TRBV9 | CASSAPIYNEQFF | TGTGCCAGCAGCGCTCCAATCTACAATGAGCAGTTCTTC
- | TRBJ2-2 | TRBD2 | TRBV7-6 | CASSFGREGRSGELFF | TGTGCCAGCAGCTTTGGGCGGGAGGGCCGATCCGGGGAGCTGTTTTTT
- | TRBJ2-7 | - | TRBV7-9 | CASSLVGSSYEQYF | TGTGCCAGCAGCTTAGTAGGCAGTTCCTACGAGCAGTACTTC
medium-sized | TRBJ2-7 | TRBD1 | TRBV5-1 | CASSLSRTGRDEQYF | TGCGCCAGCAGCTTATCAAGGACAGGGCGGGACGAGCAGTACTTC
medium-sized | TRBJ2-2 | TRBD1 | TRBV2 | CASSLGQVFPGELFF | TGTGCCAGCAGTCTTGGACAGGTTTTCCCCGGGGAGCTGTTTTTT
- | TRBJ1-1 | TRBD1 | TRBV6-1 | CASRGQGYTEAFF | TGTGCCAGCAGAGGACAGGGTTACACTGAAGCTTTCTTT
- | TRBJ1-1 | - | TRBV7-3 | CASSLTPGDMNTEAFF | TGTGCCAGCAGCTTAACCCCGGGGGACATGAACACTGAAGCTTTCTTT
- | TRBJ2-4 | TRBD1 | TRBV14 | CASSQAQGIAKNIQYF | TGTGCCAGCAGCCAAGCACAGGGGATAGCCAAAAACATTCAGTACTTC
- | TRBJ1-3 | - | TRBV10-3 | CAISAESGNTIYF | TGTGCCATCAGTGCCGAGTCTGGAAACACCATATATTTT
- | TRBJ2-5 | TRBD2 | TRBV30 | CAWSPRTSGGETQYF | TGTGCCTGGAGTCCTCGGACTAGCGGGGGTGAGACCCAGTACTTC
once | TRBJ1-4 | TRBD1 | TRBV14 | CASSQEVGQGLNEKLFF | TGTGCCAGCAGCCAAGAAGTGGGACAGGGCCTTAATGAAAAACTGTTTTTT
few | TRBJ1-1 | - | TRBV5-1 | CASSLGADTEAFF | TGCGCCAGCAGCTTGGGGGCTGACACTGAAGCTTTCTTT
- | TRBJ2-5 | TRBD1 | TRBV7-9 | CASSLTGVETQYF | TGTGCCAGCAGCCTCACAGGGGTAGAGACCCAGTACTTC
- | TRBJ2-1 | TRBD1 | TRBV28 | CASRETGAGNEQFF | TGTGCCAGCCGAGAGACAGGGGCCGGCAATGAGCAGTTCTTC
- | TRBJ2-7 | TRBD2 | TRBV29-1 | CSASRTSGAYEQYF | TGCAGCGCCTCTCGGACTAGCGGAGCCTACGAGCAGTACTTC
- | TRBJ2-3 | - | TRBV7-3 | CASSLIRRERDTQYF | TGTGCCAGCAGCTTAATCCGGAGGGAGAGGGATACGCAGTATTTT
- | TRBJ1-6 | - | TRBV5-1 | CASSLHGINSPLHF | TGCGCCAGCAGTTTACACGGGATTAATTCACCCCTCCACTTT
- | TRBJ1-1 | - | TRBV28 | CASSFWAGVDTEAFF | TGTGCCAGCAGTTTTTGGGCAGGGGTTGACACTGAAGCTTTCTTT
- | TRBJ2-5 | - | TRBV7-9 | CASSLLPGSNETQYF | TGTGCCAGCAGCTTACTTCCGGGCTCGAATGAGACCCAGTACTTC